This T cell receptor (beta chain) emerged from a study of Ad26.COV2.S vaccination and SARS-CoV-2 variants. As for the study in general: Participant was drawn from the COV1001 Ad26.COV2.S trial arm.

The method was immunoSEQ multiplex PCR; TCRdb's version includes in-frame clones alone and lacks a portion of them. In the table there are about 350,000 clones, 70% to 90% of which are singletons. V was cut by 9 bases and J by 4 bases, with 15 bases left in between. From germline, CDR1 is ENHRY and CDR2 SYGVKD. There are 13 residues in the CDR3. Whole-study results and caveats: Placebo and vaccine recipients had non-spike TCR breadth that was similar. The authors reported substantial breadth in spike-specific CD8+ and CD4+ T cell responses after vaccination.

Concerning this clone itself: Its antigen remains unidentified.

Treatment reported: 15 to 20 received Ad26.COV2.S at low or high dose, single or two shots; about 5 received placebo; per-sample allocation not given. Repertoires come from day 63 after the first vaccine or placebo injection. This vaccine is an Ad26 vector that expresses the Wuhan-strain SARS-CoV-2 spike. Sample: peripheral blood, taken in a trial of Ad26.COV2.S vaccine versus placebo. The gene calls are TRBV10-3 and TRBJ1-2, with unresolved D. This TCR was sampled from a person aged 18-60 years who received the Ad26.COV2.S COVID-19 vaccine or a placebo. The CDR3, as DNA: TGTGCCATTACAAACACGGGTGGCTATGGCTACACCTTC. This encodes CAITNTGGYGYTF.